The TCR beta chain under discussion was sequenced for a study of blood T cell repertoires in COVID-19. Background on the study: Italy, Spain and the United States were the sources of the convalescent and acute COVID-19 samples. T cells, B-cell-depleted T cells, or PBMCs provided the cDNA or gDNA that served as material.

In the original workflow: From reference gene primer amplification, estimates of nucleated cell counts were derived. Assay used: immunoSEQ multiplex PCR; TCRdb lists only in-frame clones, some missing. Clonal size and the V and J genes are those of that table, whereas D and trimming came from the DNA. Counted here are about 11,000 clones, approximately 88% occurring once; the ten biggest clones make up approximately 11%. Sequencing was carried out using peripheral blood. The sequence came from a human donor in a cohort sampled during active COVID-19.

This CDR3 is CASRTRGTYNEQFF. The CDR3 coding sequence is TGTGCCAGCAGGACACGGGGGACCTACAATGAGCAGTTCTTC. The chain uses TRBV6-5 and TRBJ2-1; D perhaps matches TRBD2 (6 bases). The V and J ends lost 6 bases and 2 bases respectively, with 11 bases between them. The CDR3 runs 14 residues. The germline gives CDR1 MNHEY, CDR2 SVGAGI.